What follows are 18 T cell receptor beta chains derived from one specimen sequenced in a study of PD-1 blockade in mismatch repair-deficient tumors. TCRdb's table, derived via immunoSEQ multiplex PCR, lists solely in-frame clones and lacks some. This repertoire shows about 23,000 clones, 83% found once; its top ten account for 20% to 25%. Material: peripheral blood, obtained 12 weeks after starting pembrolizumab. The origin of the receptors is an adult with mismatch repair-deficient cancer.

V usage is TRBV28 and J usage is TRBJ1-3; D gene ambiguous. CDR3 length: 16 residues. CDR1 and CDR2 from the germline V gene are MDHEN and SYDVKM. Trimming pared 6 bases from V and 4 bases from J, leaving 19 bases between. The CDR3 region has the DNA TGTGCCAGCAGCGTAAACCTCCTTCAAGAAGGAAACACCATATATTTT. Its translation: CASSVNLLQEGNTIYF.

The DNA of the CDR3 is TGCGCCAGCAGCCCCGGGGGCGGAGGGGTAGAGACCCAGTACTTC. As protein: CASSPGGGGVETQYF. The rearrangement links TRBV5-1 to TRBJ2-5; either TRBD1 or TRBD2 may fit D (6 bases each). V shed 4 bases and J shed 4 bases, with 17 bases lying between them. The CDR3 spans 15 residues. The germline V gene encodes CDR1 SGHRS and CDR2 YFSETQ.

The rearrangement links TRBV9 to TRBJ1-5; no clear D. Trimming stripped 3 bases from V and 1 base from J, with 8 bases between. Germline assignment: CDR1 SGDLS and CDR2 YYNGEE. This CDR3 is built from 14 residues. The CDR3 nucleotides read TGTGCCAGCAGCGGGGGTAGGAGCAATCAGCCCCAGCATTTT. Protein product: CASSGGRSNQPQHF.

This chain links TRBV18 with TRBJ2-3; TRBD1 matches 7 bases. With 0 bases clipped from V and 6 bases from J, the junction kept 9 bases outside the gene matches. The germline V gene has CDR1 KGHSH and CDR2 LQKENI. The CDR3 runs to 16 residues. The CDR3 sequence is CASSPPPLTGEDTQYF. The DNA for the CDR3 is TGTGCCAGCTCACCACCACCTTTAACAGGGGAGGATACGCAGTATTTT.

The rearrangement links TRBV5-5 to TRBJ2-5; TRBD1 is a possible D gene (5 bases). V was shortened by 4 bases and J by 5 bases, with 15 bases between the two germline ends. Germline V gene sequence: CDR1 SGHKS, CDR2 YYEKEE (reference sequence). The CDR3 runs 14 residues. The CDR3 protein is CASSPPAGPETQYF. The CDR3, as DNA: TGTGCCAGCAGCCCCCCGGCAGGGCCGGAGACCCAGTACTTC.

V gene TRBV5-1 combines with J gene TRBJ2-1, with D unclear. CDR1 and CDR2 from the germline V gene are SGHRS and YFSETQ. This CDR3 region has 14 residues. Trimming left V 2 bases short and J 0 bases short, with 6 bases between. CDR3 residues: CASSFRSSYNEQFF. The CDR3 DNA reads TGCGCCAGCAGCTTTAGGAGCTCCTACAATGAGCAGTTCTTC.

The chain uses TRBV20-1 and TRBJ1-2; a weak D match, TRBD1 (6 bases). CDR1 and CDR2 (germline): DFQATT, SNEGSKA (reference sequence). The CDR3 runs to 11 residues. Trimming pared 8 bases from V and 5 bases from J, leaving 12 bases between. The CDR3 nucleotides read TGCAGTCCCAGGGGAACTTATGGCTACACCTTC. Protein: CSPRGTYGYTF.

This clone was counted once. This chain connects TRBV10-2 to TRBJ2-3; D unclear. V dropped 7 bases and J dropped 0 bases, with 17 bases sitting between them. This CDR3 region has 16 residues. Germline CDR1 reads WSHSY; CDR2 reads SAAADI. CDR3 nucleotides: TGCGCCAGCATCGGTACTGACTCTTCTAGCACAGATACGCAGTATTTT. Translated: CASIGTDSSSTDTQYF.

The V gene is TRBV28, the J gene TRBJ2-2, with D possibly matching TRBD1 (5 bases). The germline V and J ends were trimmed by 2 bases and 7 bases, with 5 bases remaining between them. The germline V gene has CDR1 MDHEN and CDR2 SYDVKM. This CDR3 is 12 amino acids long. The CDR3 sequence: CASSLRGGELFF. The DNA of the CDR3 is TGTGCCAGCAGTTTAAGGGGCGGGGAGCTGTTTTTT.

This clone was counted a few times. The V and J genes are TRBV7-9 and TRBJ2-7; 7 nucleotides line up with TRBD1. V lost 5 bases, J lost 5 bases, and 6 bases stayed unmatched. This CDR3 region has 13 residues. The germline V gene encodes CDR1 SEHNR and CDR2 FQNEAQ (reference sequence). The CDR3 is CASSATTGHEQYF. The CDR3 region has the DNA TGTGCCAGCAGCGCAACGACAGGGCACGAGCAGTACTTC. Based on the CDR3 plus reference TRBV7-9 and TRBJ2-7, the full variable domain is DTGVSQNPRHKITKRGQNVTFRCDPISEHNRLYWYRQTLGQGPEFLTYFQNEAQLEKSRLLSDRFSAERPKGSFSTLEIQRTEQGDSAMYLCASSATTGHEQYFGPGTRLTVT.

V gene TRBV29-1 combines with J gene TRBJ2-7, with 8 bases identical to TRBD1. CDR3 length: 14 amino acids. Germline V gives CDR1 SQVTM, CDR2 ANQGSEA. V lost 4 bases, J lost 8 bases, and 13 bases stayed unmatched. The CDR3 nucleotides are TGCAGCGTTGGCAGAAGTGGACAGGGTTCAAAGCAGTACTTC. It is translated as CSVGRSGQGSKQYF.

The chain is built from TRBV5-1 and TRBJ2-3; 9 bases map to TRBD1. The CDR3 loop spans 17 amino acids. V dropped 3 bases and J dropped 0; count of bases not matched to a gene: 8. Per germline, CDR1 SGHRS and CDR2 YFSETQ. The CDR3 protein is CASSSGTGLASTDTQYF. The CDR3 region has the DNA TGCGCCAGCAGCTCGGGGACAGGGCTCGCTAGCACAGATACGCAGTATTTT.

The V and J genes are TRBV5-6 and TRBJ2-7; possibly TRBD1 or TRBD2 for D (5 bases each). V dropped 5 bases and J dropped 1 base, with 13 bases sitting between them. This CDR3 has 14 residues. Germline values: CDR1 SGHDT, CDR2 YYEEEE. The CDR3 is CASSPGTASYEQYF. The CDR3 region has the DNA TGTGCCAGCAGTCCTGGGACGGCTTCCTACGAGCAGTACTTC.

The V and J genes are TRBV14 and TRBJ2-5, with D possibly being TRBD1 (5 bases). Germline V lookup: CDR1 SGHDN, CDR2 FVKESK. The V end lost 4 bases, the J end lost 1 base, and 10 bases lay between the germline ends. The CDR3 is 14 residues long. Here the CDR3 DNA reads TGTGCCAGCAGCCCTCGACAGATCCAAGAGACCCAGTACTTC. Amino acids: CASSPRQIQETQYF.

J is TRBJ2-1 and V is TRBV28; D call uncertain. The CDR3 has 16 amino acids. V was cut by 3 bases and J by 6 bases, with 18 bases left in between. The germline V gene has CDR1 MDHEN and CDR2 SYDVKM. As DNA, the CDR3 is TGTGCCAGCAGTTTGTCGGAAACCCCGCCCGCCAATGAGCAGTTCTTC. Encoded protein: CASSLSETPPANEQFF.

V usage is TRBV30 and J usage is TRBJ1-1; D is perhaps TRBD1 (5 bases). The CDR3 runs to 14 residues. The germline V gene encodes CDR1 GTSNPN and CDR2 SVGIG (reference sequence). Deletions cut 3 bases from V and 1 base from J, with 12 bases between. The CDR3 DNA reads TGTGCCTGGAGCCAACAGGTACGGAACACTGAAGCTTTCTTT. Protein product: CAWSQQVRNTEAFF.

The chain combines TRBV7-9 with TRBJ2-3, with 7 bases matching TRBD2. The germline gives CDR1 SEHNR, CDR2 FQNEAQ (reference sequence). This CDR3 spans 16 amino acids. V dropped 2 bases and J dropped 5; count of bases not matched to a gene: 10. The CDR3, as DNA: TGTGCCAGCAGCTTATTGGTGGCGGGAGAGGGAGATACGCAGTATTTT. As protein: CASSLLVAGEGDTQYF. The entire variable domain, with the rest obtained from reference TRBV7-9 and TRBJ2-3, is as follows: DTGVSQNPRHKITKRGQNVTFRCDPISEHNRLYWYRQTLGQGPEFLTYFQNEAQLEKSRLLSDRFSAERPKGSFSTLEIQRTEQGDSAMYLCASSLLVAGEGDTQYFGPGTRLTVL.

The chain joins TRBV19 to TRBJ2-1; 9 bases agree with TRBD2. The CDR3 covers 14 residues. Germline V gives CDR1 LNHDA, CDR2 SQIVND (reference sequence). V shed 5 bases and J 9 bases; nucleotides not matched to a gene: 8. The CDR3 coding sequence is TGTGCCAGTAGTCCCAGCGGGAGGCCCCCTGAGCAGTTCTTC. Amino acid sequence: CASSPSGRPPEQFF.